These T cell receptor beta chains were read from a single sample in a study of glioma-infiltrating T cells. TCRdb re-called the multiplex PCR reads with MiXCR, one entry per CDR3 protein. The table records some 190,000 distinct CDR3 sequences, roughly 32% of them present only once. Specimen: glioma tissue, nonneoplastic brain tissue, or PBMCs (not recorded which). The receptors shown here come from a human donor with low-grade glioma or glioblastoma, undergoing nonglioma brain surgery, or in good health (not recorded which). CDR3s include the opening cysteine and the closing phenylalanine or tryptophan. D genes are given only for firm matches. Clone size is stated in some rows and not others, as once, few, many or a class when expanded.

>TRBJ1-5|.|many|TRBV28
TGTGCCAGCAGTCCACGGACGGGGGTAGGGCCCCAGCATTTT
CASSPRTGVGPQHF
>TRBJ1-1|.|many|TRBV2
TGTGCCAGCAGTCCGCAGACTGAGGAAGCTTTCTTT
CASSPQTEEAFF
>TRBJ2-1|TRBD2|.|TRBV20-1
TGCAGTGCTACCGGGACTAGCGGGAGGGCCGGGGATGAGCAGTTCTTC
CSATGTSGRAGDEQFF
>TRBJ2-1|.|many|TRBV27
TGTGCCAGCAGTGCCTACTCCTACACGGACAGTAACAATGAGCAGTTCTTC
CASSAYSYTDSNNEQFF
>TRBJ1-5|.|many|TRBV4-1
TGCGCCAGCAGCCAAGTAATGAGGGGACCCAGAATCAATCAGCCCCAGCATTTT
CASSQVMRGPRINQPQHF
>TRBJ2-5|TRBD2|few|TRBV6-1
TGTGCCAGCAGTGTAGCGGGAGGAGGAGAGACCCAGTACTTC
CASSVAGGGETQYF
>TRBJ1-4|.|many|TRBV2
TGTGCCAGCAGTGACGCGGGGGCTGGTGAAAAACTGTTTTTT
CASSDAGAGEKLFF
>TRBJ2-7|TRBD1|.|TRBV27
TGTGCCAGCAGTTTGTCTGGGACAGGGCGCCACGAGCAGCACTTC
CASSLSGTGRHEQHF
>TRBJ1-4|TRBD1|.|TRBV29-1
TGCAGCGGAAAGGCAGGGGGTAATGAAAAACTGTTTTTT
CSGKAGGNEKLFF
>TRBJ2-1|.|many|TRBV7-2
TGTGCCAGCAGCTTAGAGAGGACAGCAGACAATGAGCAGTTCTTC
CASSLERTADNEQFF
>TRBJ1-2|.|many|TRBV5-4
TGTGCCAGCAGCTTAGGGGTGAATTGGGGCTACACCTTC
CASSLGVNWGYTF
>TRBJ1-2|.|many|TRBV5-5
TGTGCCAGCAGCTTGCCTCAGACGGGCTATGGCTACACCTTC
CASSLPQTGYGYTF
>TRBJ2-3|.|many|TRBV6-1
TGTGCCAGCGTGTCCAGGGAGCGGGCCCCTAGCACAGATACGCAGTATTTT
CASVSRERAPSTDTQYF
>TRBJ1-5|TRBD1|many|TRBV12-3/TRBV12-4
TGTGCCAGCAGCCCCCAGGGGGCCAATCAGCCCCAGCATTTT
CASSPQGANQPQHF
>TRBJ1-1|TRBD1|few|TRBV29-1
TGCAGCGTACGGACAGGGGTCGTCGCTGAAGCTTTCTTT
CSVRTGVVAEAFF
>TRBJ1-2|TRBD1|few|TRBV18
TGTGCCAGCTCACCTATTAGTCTGCAGGGGGCAAGCTATGGCTACACCTTC
CASSPISLQGASYGYTF
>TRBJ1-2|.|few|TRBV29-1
TGCAGCGTTGAAGGTATTATCGCGAAGGGCCTCCCTACCCTCAACTATGGCTACACCTTC
CSVEGIIAKGLPTLNYGYTF
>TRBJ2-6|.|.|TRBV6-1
TGTGCCAGCAGCCGTGGGGGGTGCTCTGGGGCCAACATCCTGACTTTC
CASSRGGCSGANILTF
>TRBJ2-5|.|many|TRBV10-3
TGTGCCATCAGTGGTTCAGCACAACAAGAGACCCAGTACTTC
CAISGSAQQETQYF
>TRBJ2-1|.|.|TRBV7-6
TGTGCCAGCAGCTTAGCAACCTCCTCCAATGAGCAGTTCTTC
CASSLATSSNEQFF
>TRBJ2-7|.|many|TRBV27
TGTGCCAGCAGTTTATATCCGGGGCCCTACGAGCAGTACTTC
CASSLYPGPYEQYF
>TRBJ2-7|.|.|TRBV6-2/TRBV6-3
TGTGCCAGCAGTTACACAGGAGGGGTTGGCGAGCAGTACTTC
CASSYTGGVGEQYF
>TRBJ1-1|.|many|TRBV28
TGTGCCAGCAGGTTGAGGGGGGGCTCCACGAACACTGAAGCTTTCTTT
CASRLRGGSTNTEAFF
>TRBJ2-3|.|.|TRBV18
TGTGCCAGCTCACCGCAGGGACAAAGCACAGATACGCAGTATTTT
CASSPQGQSTDTQYF
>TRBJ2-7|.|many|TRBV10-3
TGTGCCATCAGTGAGTCGACTTCAACAGACAGCTCCTACGAGCAGTACTTC
CAISESTSTDSSYEQYF
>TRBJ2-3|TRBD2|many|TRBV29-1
TGCAGCGTGAAGACTAGCGGGAGTGCAGATACGCAGTATTTT
CSVKTSGSADTQYF
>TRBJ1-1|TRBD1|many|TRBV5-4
TGTGCCAGCAGCTTGCGGACAGGACTGAACACTGAAGCTTTCTTT
CASSLRTGLNTEAFF
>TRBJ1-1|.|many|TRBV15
TGTGCCACCAGCAGGAGAAGAGACACTGAAGCTTTCTTT
CATSRRRDTEAFF
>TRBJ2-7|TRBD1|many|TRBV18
TGTGCCAGCTCACCACTCCAATCGGGGACAGGGCGCGAGCAGTACTTC
CASSPLQSGTGREQYF
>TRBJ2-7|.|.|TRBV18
TGTGCCAGCTCACCAAGAGGGGCAGGGAAGTTCTACGAGCAGTACTTC
CASSPRGAGKFYEQYF
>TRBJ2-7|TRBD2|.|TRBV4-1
TGCGCCAGCAGCCAAGTTCGAGGGGTGACGGGAGGGAACTATTACGAGCAGTACTTC
CASSQVRGVTGGNYYEQYF
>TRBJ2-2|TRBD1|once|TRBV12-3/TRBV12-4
TGTGCCAGCATTGGACAGGGGGACACCGGGGAGCTGTTTTTT
CASIGQGDTGELFF
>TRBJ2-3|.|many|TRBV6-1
TGTGCCAGCAGTTCGCCCGGGACGTACCCAGATACGCAGTATTTT
CASSSPGTYPDTQYF
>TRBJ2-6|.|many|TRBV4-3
TGCGCCAGCAGCCAGATACTCACAGCGGCTGGGGCCAACGTCCTGACTTTC
CASSQILTAAGANVLTF
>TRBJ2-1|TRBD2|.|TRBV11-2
TGTGCCAGCAGCTTAGATGGTAAGACTAGCGGGAGGTGCGATGAGCAGTTCTTC
CASSLDGKTSGRCDEQFF
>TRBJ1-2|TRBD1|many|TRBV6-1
TGTGCCACCTTGACAGGGAGAGGCTACACCTTC
CATLTGRGYTF
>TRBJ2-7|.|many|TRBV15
TGTGCCACCAGCAGAGAAAAGGGAAAGTACGAGCAGTACTTC
CATSREKGKYEQYF
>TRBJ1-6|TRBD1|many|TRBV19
TGTGCCAGTAGTACCGACAGGGGGATGAGTTCACCCCTCCACTTT
CASSTDRGMSSPLHF
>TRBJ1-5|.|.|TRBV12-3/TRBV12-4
TGTGCCAGCAGTTTAGCGCAGGCGGAGCCCCAGCATTTT
CASSLAQAEPQHF
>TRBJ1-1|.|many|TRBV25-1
TGTGCCAGCAGTGAATTCGGGGGGGCCATGAACACTGAAGCTTTCTTT
CASSEFGGAMNTEAFF
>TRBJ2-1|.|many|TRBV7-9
TGTGCCAGCAGCTTAGCCGGCGGGAATGAGCAGTTCTTC
CASSLAGGNEQFF
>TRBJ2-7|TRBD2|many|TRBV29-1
TGCAGCGTAGTCAGCGGGAGAGGCAACGAGCAGTACTTC
CSVVSGRGNEQYF
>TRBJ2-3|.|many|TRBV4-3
TGCGCCAGCAGCCCTGAATGGACAGATACGCAGTATTTT
CASSPEWTDTQYF
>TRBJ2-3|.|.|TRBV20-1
TGCAGTGCTAGGGGGGAGAGCACAAACACGCAGTATTTT
CSARGESTNTQYF
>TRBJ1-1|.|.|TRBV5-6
TGTGCCAGAAGCTTCAGGGACAAGAACACTGAAGCTTTCTTT
CARSFRDKNTEAFF
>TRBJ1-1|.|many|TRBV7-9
TGTGCCAGCAGCTCAGAAGCGAACACTGAAGCTTTCTTT
CASSSEANTEAFF
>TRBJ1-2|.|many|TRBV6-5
TGTGCCAGCAGTTACTCGACGGACCTGCTCATCTATGGCTACACCTTC
CASSYSTDLLIYGYTF
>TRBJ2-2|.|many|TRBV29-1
TGCAGCGGGAGGGCGAACACCGGGGAGCTGTTTTTT
CSGRANTGELFF
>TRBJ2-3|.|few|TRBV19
TGTGCCAGTAGTATTATTACGGACCTCACAGATACGCAGTATTTT
CASSIITDLTDTQYF
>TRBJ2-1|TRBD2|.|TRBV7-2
TGTGCCAGCAGCTTAAACGGCGGGAGGGCCGGAAGGACCCAGTTCTTC
CASSLNGGRAGRTQFF
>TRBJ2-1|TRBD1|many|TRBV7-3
TGTGCCAGCAGCTCCGGACAGGGGGTTTACAATGAGCAGTTCTTC
CASSSGQGVYNEQFF
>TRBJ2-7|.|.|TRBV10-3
TGTGCCACCGCCCAGCACAGGGTCGAGCCCTACGAGCAGTACTTC
CATAQHRVEPYEQYF
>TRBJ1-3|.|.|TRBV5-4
TGTGCCAGCAGCTTGGATCCCGGATCTGGAAACACCATATATTTT
CASSLDPGSGNTIYF